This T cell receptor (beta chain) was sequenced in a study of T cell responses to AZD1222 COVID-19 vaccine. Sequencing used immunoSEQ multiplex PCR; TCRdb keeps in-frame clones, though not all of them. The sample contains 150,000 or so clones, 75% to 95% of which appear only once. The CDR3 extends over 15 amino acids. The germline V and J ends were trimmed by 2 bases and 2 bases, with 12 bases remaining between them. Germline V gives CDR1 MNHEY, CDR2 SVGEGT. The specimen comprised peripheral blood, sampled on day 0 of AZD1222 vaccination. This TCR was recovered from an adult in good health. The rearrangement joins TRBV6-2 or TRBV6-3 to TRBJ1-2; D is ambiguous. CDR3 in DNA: TGTGCCAGCAGTTACGACTTCGGAGGGAACTATGGCTACACCTTC. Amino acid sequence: CASSYDFGGNYGYTF.